This TCR beta chain was recovered during a study of PD-L1 blockade in urothelial cancer. Study as a whole: Starting around 2014, patients were given atezolizumab (1,200 mg intravenously every 3 weeks). Findings and limits, study-wide: Where pretreatment blood TCR clonality fell below the median, better survival was predicted.

Pretreatment and on-treatment blood mononuclear cell samples were taken, totaling between 1 and 8 time points per patient. Trimming removed 4 bases from V and 5 bases from J; junction bases left unmatched: 5. The CDR3 runs to 14 residues. Germline-derived CDR1 and CDR2 are SGHNT and YYREEE (reference sequence). Into every PCR, synthetic TCR analog templates were spiked. The repertoire was sequenced with immunoSEQ multiplex PCR; TCRdb's copy has only in-frame clones and lacks some. The table lists about 80,000 clones, around 90% of them singletons, with roughly 6.1% in the top ten. Of note for this clone: Its antigen is still unknown.

Material: PBMCs, obtained around atezolizumab (anti-PD-L1) treatment. V and J are TRBV5-4 and TRBJ1-2; TRBD1 aligns across 10 bases. This TCR was recovered from a woman between 65 and 79 years old with urothelial cancer. The CDR3 DNA is TGTGCCAGCAGCCCCGGGACAGGGGAGTATGGCTACACCTTC. Its protein product is CASSPGTGEYGYTF.